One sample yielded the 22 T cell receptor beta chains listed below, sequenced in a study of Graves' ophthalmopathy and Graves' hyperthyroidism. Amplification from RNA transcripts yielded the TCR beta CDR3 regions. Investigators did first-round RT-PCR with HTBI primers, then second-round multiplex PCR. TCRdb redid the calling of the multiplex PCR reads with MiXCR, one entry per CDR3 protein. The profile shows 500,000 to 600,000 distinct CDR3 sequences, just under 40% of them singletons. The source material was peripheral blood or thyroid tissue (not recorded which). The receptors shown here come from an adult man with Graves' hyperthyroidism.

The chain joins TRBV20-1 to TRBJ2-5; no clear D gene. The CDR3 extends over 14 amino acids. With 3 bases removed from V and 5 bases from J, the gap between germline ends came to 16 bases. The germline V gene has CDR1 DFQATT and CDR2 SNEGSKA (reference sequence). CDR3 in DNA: TGCAGTGCTAGTAGGAGTGGTACGTGGGAGACCCAGTACTTC. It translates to CSASRSGTWETQYF.

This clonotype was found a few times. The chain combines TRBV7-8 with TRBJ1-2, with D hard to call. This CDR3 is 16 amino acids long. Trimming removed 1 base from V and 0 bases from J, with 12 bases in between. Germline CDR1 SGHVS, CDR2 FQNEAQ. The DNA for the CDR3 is TGTGCCAGCAGCTTAGAACGAGCAGGAGCTAACTATGGCTACACCTTC. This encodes CASSLERAGANYGYTF.

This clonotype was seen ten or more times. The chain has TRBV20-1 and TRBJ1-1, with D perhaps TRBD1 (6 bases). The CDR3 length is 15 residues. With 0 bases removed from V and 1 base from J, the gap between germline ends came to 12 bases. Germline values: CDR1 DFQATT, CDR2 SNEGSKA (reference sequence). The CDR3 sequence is CSARDYRVRNTEAFF. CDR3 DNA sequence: TGCAGTGCTAGAGATTACAGGGTAAGGAACACTGAAGCTTTCTTT.

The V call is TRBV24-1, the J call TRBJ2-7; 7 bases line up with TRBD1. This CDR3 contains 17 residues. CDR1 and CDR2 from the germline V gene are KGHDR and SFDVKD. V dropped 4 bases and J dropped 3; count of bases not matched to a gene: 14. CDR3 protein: CATSDADRHWGGYEQYF. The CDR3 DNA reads TGTGCCACCAGTGACGCGGACAGGCACTGGGGCGGCTACGAGCAGTACTTC.

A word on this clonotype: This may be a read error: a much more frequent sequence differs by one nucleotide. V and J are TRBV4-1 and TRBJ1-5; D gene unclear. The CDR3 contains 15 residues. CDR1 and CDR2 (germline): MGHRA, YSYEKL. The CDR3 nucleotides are TGCGCCCGCAGCCAAACCGGACTGAACAATCAGCCCCAGCATTTT. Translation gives CARSQTGLNNQPQHF.

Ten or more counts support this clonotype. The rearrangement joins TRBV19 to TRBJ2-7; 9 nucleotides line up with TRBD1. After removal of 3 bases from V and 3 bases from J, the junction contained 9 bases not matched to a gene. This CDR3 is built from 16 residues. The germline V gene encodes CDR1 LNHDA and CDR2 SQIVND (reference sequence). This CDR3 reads CASSMAGTGPNYEQYF. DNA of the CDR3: TGTGCCAGTAGTATGGCTGGGACAGGGCCCAACTACGAGCAGTACTTC. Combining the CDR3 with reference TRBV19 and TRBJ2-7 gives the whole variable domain DGGITQSPKYLFRKEGQNVTLSCEQNLNHDAMYWYRQDPGQGLRLIYYSQIVNDFQKGDIAEGYSVSREKKESFPLTVTSAQKNPTAFYLCASSMAGTGPNYEQYFGPGTRLTVT.

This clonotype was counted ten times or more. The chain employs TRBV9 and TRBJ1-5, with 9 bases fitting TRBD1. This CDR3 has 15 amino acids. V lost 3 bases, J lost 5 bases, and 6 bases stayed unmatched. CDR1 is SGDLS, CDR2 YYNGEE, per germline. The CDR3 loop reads CASSDTGGADQPQHF. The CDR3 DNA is TGTGCCAGCAGCGACACAGGGGGCGCCGATCAGCCCCAGCATTTT.

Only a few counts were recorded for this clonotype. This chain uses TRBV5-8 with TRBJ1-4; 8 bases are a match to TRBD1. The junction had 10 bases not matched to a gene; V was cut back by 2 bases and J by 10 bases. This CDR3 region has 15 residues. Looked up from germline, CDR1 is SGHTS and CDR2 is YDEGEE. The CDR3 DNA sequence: TGTGCCAGCAGCTTCCAAGGACAGGGTTTAGGAAAACTGTTTTTT. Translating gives CASSFQGQGLGKLFF. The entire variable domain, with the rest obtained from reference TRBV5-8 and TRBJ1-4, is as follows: EAGVTQSPTHLIKTRGQQATLRCSPISGHTSVYWYQQALGLGLQFLLWYDEGEERNRGNFPPRFSGRQFPNYSSELNVNALELEDSALYLCASSFQGQGLGKLFFGSGTQLSVL.

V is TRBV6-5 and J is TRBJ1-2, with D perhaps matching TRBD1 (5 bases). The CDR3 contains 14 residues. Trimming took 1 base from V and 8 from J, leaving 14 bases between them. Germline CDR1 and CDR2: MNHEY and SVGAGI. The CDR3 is CASSYLREGVGYTF. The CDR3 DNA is TGTGCCAGCAGTTACTTACGGGAAGGGGTCGGCTACACCTTC.

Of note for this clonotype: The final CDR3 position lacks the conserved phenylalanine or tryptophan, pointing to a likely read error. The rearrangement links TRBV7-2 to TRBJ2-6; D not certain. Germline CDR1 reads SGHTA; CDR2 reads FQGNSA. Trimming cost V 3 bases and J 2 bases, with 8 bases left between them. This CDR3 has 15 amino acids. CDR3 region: CASSFGHTGANVLTP. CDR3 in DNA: TGTGCCAGCAGCTTTGGCCACACTGGGGCCAACGTCCTGACTCCA.

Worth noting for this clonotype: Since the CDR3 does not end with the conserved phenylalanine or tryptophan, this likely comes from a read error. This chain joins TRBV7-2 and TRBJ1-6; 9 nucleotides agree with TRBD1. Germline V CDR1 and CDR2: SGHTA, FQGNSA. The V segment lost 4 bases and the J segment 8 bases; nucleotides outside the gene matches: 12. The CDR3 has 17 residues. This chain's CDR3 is CASSSETGGRSYSPLHL. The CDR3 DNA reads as TGTGCCAGCAGCTCGGAAACAGGGGGCAGAAGTTATTCACCCCTCCACCTT.

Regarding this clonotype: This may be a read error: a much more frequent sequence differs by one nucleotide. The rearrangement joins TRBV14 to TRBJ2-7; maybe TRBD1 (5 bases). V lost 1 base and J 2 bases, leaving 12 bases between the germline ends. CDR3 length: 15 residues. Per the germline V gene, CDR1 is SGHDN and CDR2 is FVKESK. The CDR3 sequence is CASSQVTQGPYEQYF. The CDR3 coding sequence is TGTGCCAGCAGCCAAGTAACTCAGGGTCCCTACGAGCAGTACTTC.

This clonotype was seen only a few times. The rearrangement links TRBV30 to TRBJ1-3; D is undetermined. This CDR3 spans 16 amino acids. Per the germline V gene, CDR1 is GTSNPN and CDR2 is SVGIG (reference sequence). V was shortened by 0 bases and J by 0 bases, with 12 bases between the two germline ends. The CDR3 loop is CAWSVWGTHSGNTIYF. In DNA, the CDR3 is TGTGCCTGGAGTGTCTGGGGAACCCACTCTGGAAACACCATATATTTT. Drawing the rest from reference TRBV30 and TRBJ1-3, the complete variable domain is SQTIHQWPATLVQPVGSPLSLECTVEGTSNPNLYWYRQAAGRGLQLLFYSVGIGQISSEVPQNLSASRPQDRQFILSSKKLLLSDSGFYLCAWSVWGTHSGNTIYFGEGSWLTVV.

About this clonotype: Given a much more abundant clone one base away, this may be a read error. The CDR3 spells CSAPTGGYTEAFF. DNA for the CDR3: TGCAGTGCACCGACAGGGGGCTACACTGAAGCTTTCTTT. The chain has TRBV20-1 and TRBJ1-1; 10 bases fit TRBD1. This CDR3 is 13 amino acids long. V lost 6 bases and J lost 3; bases outside the gene matches: 4. Germline V CDR1 and CDR2: DFQATT, SNEGSKA (reference sequence).

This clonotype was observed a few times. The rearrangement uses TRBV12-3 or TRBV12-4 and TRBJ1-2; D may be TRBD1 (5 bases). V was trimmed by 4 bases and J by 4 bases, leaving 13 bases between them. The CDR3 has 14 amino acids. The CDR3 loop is CASSSAEGSYGYTF. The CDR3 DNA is TGTGCCAGCAGTTCGGCAGAGGGGTCCTATGGCTACACCTTC.

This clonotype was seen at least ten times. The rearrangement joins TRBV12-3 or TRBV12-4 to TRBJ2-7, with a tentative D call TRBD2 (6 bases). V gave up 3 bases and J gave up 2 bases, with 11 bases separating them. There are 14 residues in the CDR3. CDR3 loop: CASSFLPGAYEQYF. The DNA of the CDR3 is TGTGCCAGCAGTTTTTTACCGGGGGCCTACGAGCAGTACTTC.

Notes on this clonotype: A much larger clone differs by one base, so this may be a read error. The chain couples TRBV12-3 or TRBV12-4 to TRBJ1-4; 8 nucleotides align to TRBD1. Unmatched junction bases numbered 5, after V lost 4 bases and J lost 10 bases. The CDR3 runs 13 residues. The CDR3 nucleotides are TGTGCCAGCAGTTCCAGAGGACAGGGAAAACTGTTTTTT. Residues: CASSSRGQGKLFF.

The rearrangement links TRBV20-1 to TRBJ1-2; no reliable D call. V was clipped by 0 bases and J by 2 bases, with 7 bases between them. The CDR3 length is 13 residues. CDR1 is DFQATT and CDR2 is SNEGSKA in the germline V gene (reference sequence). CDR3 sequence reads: CSARDHFNYGYTF. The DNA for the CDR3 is TGCAGTGCTAGAGATCATTTCAACTATGGCTACACCTTC.

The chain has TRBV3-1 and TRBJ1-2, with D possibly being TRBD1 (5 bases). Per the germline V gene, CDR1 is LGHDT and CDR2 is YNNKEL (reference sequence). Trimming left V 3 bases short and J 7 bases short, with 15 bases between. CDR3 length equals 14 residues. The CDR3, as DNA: TGTGCCAGCAGCCAGGGAGGGGAAAAGATTGGCTACACCTTC. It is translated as CASSQGGEKIGYTF.

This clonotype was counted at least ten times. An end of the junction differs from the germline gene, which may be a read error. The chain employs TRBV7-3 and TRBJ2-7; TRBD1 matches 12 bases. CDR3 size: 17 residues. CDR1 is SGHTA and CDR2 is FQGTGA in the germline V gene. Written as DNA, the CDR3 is TGCGCCAGCAGCCAAGCCGGGACAGGGGGCCCGAGCTACGAGCAGTACTTC. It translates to CASSQAGTGGPSYEQYF.

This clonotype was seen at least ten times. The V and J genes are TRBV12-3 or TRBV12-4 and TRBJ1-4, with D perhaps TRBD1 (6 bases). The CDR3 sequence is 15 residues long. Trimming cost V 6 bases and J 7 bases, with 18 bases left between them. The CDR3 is CASRPTGLRGEKLFF. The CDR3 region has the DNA TGTGCCAGCAGACCTACAGGGTTGAGAGGTGAAAAACTGTTTTTT.

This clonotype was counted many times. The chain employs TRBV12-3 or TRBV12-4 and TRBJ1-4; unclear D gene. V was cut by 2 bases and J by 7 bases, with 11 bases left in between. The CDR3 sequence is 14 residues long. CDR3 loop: CASSLRSRGEKLFF. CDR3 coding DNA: TGTGCCAGCAGTTTAAGGTCCCGGGGTGAAAAACTGTTTTTT.